The T cell receptor beta chain described here comes from a study of T cell clones after liver transplantation. Study-level information: Samples came from ITN030ST, which attempted immunosuppression withdrawal within 2 years of liver transplantation. Overall study results and limits: Circulating graft-donor-reactive CD4 TCRbeta sequences fell significantly post-transplant in most of the 8 subjects.

About this clone itself: The target antigen is unknown.

This table comes from immunoSEQ multiplex PCR, and its TCRdb copy is limited to in-frame clones, with some not included. The table lists tens of thousands of clones, about 92% of them singletons. The CDR3 has 14 residues. Germline CDR1 is MGHRA and CDR2 is YSYEKL. Trimming stripped 0 bases from V and 1 base from J, with 7 bases between. The sequence was obtained from a human donor who received a liver transplant. This sequence joins TRBV4-1 and TRBJ2-7; weak D call: TRBD2 (5 bases). The sequenced sample was CD4+ T cells from blood, obtained before liver transplant. The CDR3 coding sequence is TGCGCCAGCAGCCAAGAGGGAGCTTCCTACGAGCAGTACTTC. Its translation is CASSQEGASYEQYF.